Each of the 9 T cell receptor beta chains below was sequenced from the same sample in a study of cytomegalovirus exposure and HLA in healthy donors. PCR amplification relied on 60 Vbeta primers (plus 13 Jbeta primers). TCRdb's table, derived via immunoSEQ multiplex PCR, lists solely in-frame clones and lacks some. The repertoire includes 150,000 to 200,000 clones, roughly 78% of them detected once, and approximately 7.1% sits in the top ten. Material: PBMCs. The receptor set was obtained from a man aged 35 to 55 in good health and CMV-seropositive.

The chain recombines TRBV19 with TRBJ2-7; D possibly corresponds to TRBD1 (6 bases). Germline V gives CDR1 LNHDA, CDR2 SQIVND (reference sequence). Trimming cost V 3 bases and J 3 bases, with 12 bases left between them. The CDR3 covers 14 residues. The CDR3 bases are TGTGCCAGTAGTATCCAGGGGTTTGTCTACGAGCAGTACTTC. Amino acid sequence: CASSIQGFVYEQYF.

This rearrangement joins TRBV6-1 to TRBJ2-3; TRBD2 aligns across 15 bases. Per germline, CDR1 MNHNS and CDR2 SASEGT. The CDR3 is made up of 18 amino acids. Germline trimming cut 1 base from V and 4 bases from J; bases unmatched to any gene: 6. CDR3 loop: CASSEGTSGGAAADTQYF. CDR3 bases: TGTGCCAGCAGTGAAGGGACTAGCGGGGGGGCCGCGGCAGATACGCAGTATTTT.

This chain links TRBV18 with TRBJ1-1; tentative D call: TRBD1 (6 bases). V was trimmed by 2 bases and J by 6 bases, leaving 10 bases between them. Germline V gene data show CDR1 as KGHSH and CDR2 as LQKENI. The CDR3 contains 13 residues. CDR3 in DNA: TGTGCCAGCTCACCAGGGGGGGCCCCTGAAGCTTTCTTT. Translated, it gives CASSPGGAPEAFF.

This CDR3 reads CASSRDRTGEQYF. CDR3 coding DNA: TGTGCCAGCAGCCGGGACAGAACTGGAGAGCAGTACTTC. The chain combines TRBV7-3 with TRBJ2-7, with 7 bases identical to TRBD1. The V segment lost 5 bases and the J segment 7 bases; nucleotides outside the gene matches: 8. Germline CDR1 SGHTA, CDR2 FQGTGA. The length of the CDR3 is 13 residues.

This clone has more than one count but fewer than ten. The rearrangement uses TRBV5-6 and TRBJ1-2; D not resolved. CDR1 SGHDT and CDR2 YYEEEE come from the germline V gene. With 2 bases removed from V and 0 bases from J, the gap between germline ends came to 11 bases. The CDR3 covers 15 residues. In nucleotides, the CDR3 is TGTGCCAGCAGCTTAGGTAGGAGAGCTAACTATGGCTACACCTTC. Translation: CASSLGRRANYGYTF.

The rearrangement uses TRBV2 and TRBJ2-2; weak D call: TRBD1 (7 bases). CDR1 and CDR2 from the germline V gene are SNHLY and FYNNEI. This CDR3 is 15 amino acids long. Trimming stripped 4 bases from V and 7 bases from J, with 16 bases between. The CDR3 region has the DNA TGTGCCAGCAGTGCCTTGACAGGGCGGGGCGGGGAGCTGTTTTTT. It specifies CASSALTGRGGELFF. Complete variable domain (other parts from reference TRBV2 and TRBJ2-2): EPEVTQTPSHQVTQMGQEVILRCVPISNHLYFYWYRQILGQKVEFLVSFYNNEISEKSEIFDDQFSVERPDGSNFTLKIRSTKLEDSAMYFCASSALTGRGGELFFGEGSRLTVL.

This rearrangement joins TRBV11-2 to TRBJ2-5; a weak D match, TRBD2 (5 bases). Germline V gene data show CDR1 as SGHAT and CDR2 as FQNNGV. The CDR3 has 14 amino acids. Trimming left V 7 bases short and J 1 base short, with 13 bases between. Written as DNA, the CDR3 is TGTGCCAGCAACCAGATCGGGGTCCAAGAGACCCAGTACTTC. It yields the protein CASNQIGVQETQYF.

The chain couples TRBV21-1 to TRBJ2-2; no DNA check was done on the table's D call, TRBD2. TRBV21-1 is deemed a pseudogene. The CDR3 covers 19 residues. The CDR3 spells CASSKAGGGASWDTGELFF. As DNA, the CDR3 is TGTGCCAGCAGCAAAGCAGGCGGGGGGGCGTCTTGGGACACCGGGGAGCTGTTTTTT.

The J gene is TRBJ2-5, the V gene TRBV7-9; 11 bases line up with TRBD2. The CDR3 has 14 amino acids. V was pared by 10 bases and J by 6 bases, with 10 bases of the junction left unmatched. From germline, CDR1 is SEHNR and CDR2 FQNEAQ (reference sequence). The CDR3 DNA is TGTGCCACATCGCTAGCGGGGGGACCGCAGACCCAGTACTTC. Translation gives CATSLAGGPQTQYF.